This is a list of T cell receptor beta chains from one sample in a study of T cell repertoires in cytomegalovirus infection. TCRdb processed the reads anew with MiXCR; each CDR3 protein has one entry. The table lists about 740,000 distinct CDR3 sequences, roughly a third of them singletons. The specimen sequenced was PBMCs. These receptors were obtained from a human donor in good health (CMV status not recorded). Some clones in this sample may be carry-over from other donors' samples. CDR3s include the opening cysteine and the closing phenylalanine or tryptophan. The D gene is left open where the match is weak. Where a row states a size, it is once, few, many or the class of an expanded clone; other rows omit it.

D,V,size,J,DNA,CDR3
TRBD1,TRBV19,.,TRBJ1-5,TGTGCCAGTAGTGGGGAGGGGGCGAGCAATCAGCCCCAGCATTTT,CASSGEGASNQPQHF
.,TRBV19,.,TRBJ1-5,TGTGCCAGCGGCGGGGTACAGCGCAATCAGCCCCAGCATTTT,CASGGVQRNQPQHF
.,TRBV15,.,TRBJ2-3,TGTGCCACCAGCCGGTGGAGAGGGTCCACAGATACGCAGTATTTT,CATSRWRGSTDTQYF
TRBD1,TRBV24-1,.,TRBJ1-5,TGTGCCACCGGACAGGGAAGCAATCAGCCCCAGCATTTT,CATGQGSNQPQHF
.,TRBV19,.,TRBJ1-5,TGTGCCAGTAGTACCCCTGTCGCGGCCCAGCATTTT,CASSTPVAAQHF
.,TRBV12-3/TRBV12-4,many,TRBJ1-5,TGTGCCAGCAGTTTGAAGGGAATTGGCAATCAGCCCCAGCATTTT,CASSLKGIGNQPQHF
TRBD1,TRBV10-3,few,TRBJ1-2,TGTGCCACCTGGGACAGAGTAGGACGTTCCTATGGCTACACCTTC,CATWDRVGRSYGYTF
.,TRBV24-1,.,TRBJ2-3,TGTGCCACCAGTGACCAGCGGAACACAGATACGCAGTATTTT,CATSDQRNTDTQYF
.,TRBV28,.,TRBJ2-2,TGTGCCAGCACTGTAGCTCCTAGAAACACCGGGGAGCTGTTTTTT,CASTVAPRNTGELFF
.,TRBV20-1,few,TRBJ1-2,TGCAGTGCTAGGGGGGAGTGGGCTATTTATGGCTACACCTTC,CSARGEWAIYGYTF
.,TRBV28,few,TRBJ2-5,TGTGCCAGCGGGGGACGGCAGAAAGAGACCCAGTACTTC,CASGGRQKETQYF
TRBD2,TRBV7-9,many,TRBJ2-1,TGTGCCAGCAGCTTAGTGGGGACTACTTATTTCCATGAGCAGTTCTTC,CASSLVGTTYFHEQFF
.,TRBV19,.,TRBJ1-3,TGTGCCAGTAGGACCGGAGCCCAGCCTGGAAACACCATATATTTT,CASRTGAQPGNTIYF
.,TRBV12-3/TRBV12-4,.,TRBJ2-6,TGTGCCAGCAGGCACTCTGGGGCCAACGTCCTGACTTTC,CASRHSGANVLTF
.,TRBV11-3,.,TRBJ1-1,TGTGCCAGCAGCTTGACAGCTTCACGGGATGAAGCTTTCTTT,CASSLTASRDEAFF
.,TRBV12-3/TRBV12-4,.,TRBJ2-7,TGTGCCAGCAGTCAGACAGACTACGAGCAGTACTTC,CASSQTDYEQYF
TRBD2,TRBV3-1,.,TRBJ2-5,TGTGCCAGCAAAGCGGGGGGCCAAGAGACCCAGTACTTC,CASKAGGQETQYF
.,TRBV19,.,TRBJ1-2,TGTGCCAGTAGTTCAGGGAACTTCTATGGCTACACCTTC,CASSSGNFYGYTF
TRBD2,TRBV4-1,.,TRBJ2-1,TGCGCCAGCAGCCAAGATGTGCCTAGCGGGAGTTATGAGCAGTTCTTC,CASSQDVPSGSYEQFF
TRBD2,TRBV5-5,few,TRBJ2-7,TGTGCCAGCAGCCGCGTCCGGGGGGACGAGCAGTACTTC,CASSRVRGDEQYF
.,TRBV28,.,TRBJ1-2,TGTGCCAGCAGTTCACCCGTCGGGGGCTACACCTTC,CASSSPVGGYTF
TRBD2,TRBV5-6,.,TRBJ2-7,TGTGCCAGCAGCTTGCAGCGGGACCACTACGAGCAGTACTTC,CASSLQRDHYEQYF
.,TRBV12-3/TRBV12-4,.,TRBJ1-1,TGTGCCAGCAGTTTCCACGGGGCTCGGGCTGAAGCTTTCTTT,CASSFHGARAEAFF
.,TRBV4-1,.,TRBJ1-1,TGCGCCAGCAGTACTGGGGTTTACACTGAAGCTTTCTTT,CASSTGVYTEAFF
.,TRBV19,few,TRBJ1-1,TGTGCCAGTAGTATTAATAGTCGGGGGATGAACACTGAAGCTTTCTTT,CASSINSRGMNTEAFF
.,TRBV7-6,.,TRBJ2-1,TGTGCCAGCAGGTTTAACGGTCTCCACAATGAGCAGTTCTTC,CASRFNGLHNEQFF
.,TRBV15,.,TRBJ1-1,TGTGCCACCAAATTAGGCGGTAGCACTGAAGCTTTCTTT,CATKLGGSTEAFF
TRBD1,TRBV6-2/TRBV6-3,.,TRBJ2-1,TGTGCCGTAAGCAAGGAGACAGGGGCCTACAATGAGCAGTTCTTC,CAVSKETGAYNEQFF
TRBD1,TRBV24-1,.,TRBJ2-1,TGTGCCACGGGTGCACAGGGGGGTTGGAATGAGCAGTTCTTC,CATGAQGGWNEQFF
.,TRBV27,.,TRBJ1-6,TGTGCCAGCAGTTTTGGGAGTTTCAGGAGCTCCTATAATTCACCCCTCCACTTT,CASSFGSFRSSYNSPLHF